Sequencing of this T cell receptor (beta chain) was carried out in a study of CD8+ T cells in alopecia areata. On the study more broadly: The authors scored treated patients' severity by affected scalp percentage.

Findings of the study overall: Expanded CD8+ clones among the top 100, and scalp clonality, were significantly decreased by tofacitinib. Higher clonality than in normal scalp was seen in lesional scalp, especially alopecia totalis/universalis.

As concerns this clone: Antigen unknown.

In germline, CDR1 is SNHLY, CDR2 FYNNEI. After removal of 4 bases from V and 1 base from J, the junction contained 4 bases not matched to a gene. The CDR3 loop spans 14 amino acids. Treatment meaning: oral pan-JAK inhibitor, 5-10 mg twice daily. Collection of lesional scalp punch biopsies and peripheral blood was performed in alopecia areata patients. cDNA serving as the sequencing template came from extracted, reverse transcribed RNA. Clones were sequenced by immunoSEQ multiplex PCR, and TCRdb holds only the in-frame ones, with some missing. The data show approximately 200,000 clones, 58% seen once. Sample: CD4+ T cells sorted from blood, taken at week 24, from a patient treated with tofacitinib. V is TRBV2 and J is TRBJ2-7, with TRBD1 matching 7 bases. This sequence originates from a human donor with alopecia areata. CDR3 coding DNA: TGTGCCAGCAGTGGGGACAGAACATCCTACGAGCAGTACTTC. Protein: CASSGDRTSYEQYF.